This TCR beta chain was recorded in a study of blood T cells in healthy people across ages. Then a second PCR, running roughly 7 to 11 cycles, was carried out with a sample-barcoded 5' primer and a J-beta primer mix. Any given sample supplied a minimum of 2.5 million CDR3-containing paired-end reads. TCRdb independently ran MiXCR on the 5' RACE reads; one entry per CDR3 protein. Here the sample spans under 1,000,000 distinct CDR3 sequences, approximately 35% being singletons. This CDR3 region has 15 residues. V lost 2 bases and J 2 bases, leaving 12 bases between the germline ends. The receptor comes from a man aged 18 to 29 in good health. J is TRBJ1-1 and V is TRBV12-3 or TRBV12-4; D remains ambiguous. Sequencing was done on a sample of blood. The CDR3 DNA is TGTGCCAGCAGTTTAAACGGCCCAATCAACACTGAAGCTTTCTTT. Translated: CASSLNGPINTEAFF.